These T cell receptor beta chains were read from a single sample in a study of blood T cell repertoires in COVID-19. Method: immunoSEQ multiplex PCR; TCRdb's copy keeps in-frame clones and lacks some. The data show about 140,000 clones, about 88% seen once. Sequenced sample: peripheral blood. Every receptor here comes from a human donor with acute or convalescent COVID-19. The donor label of this sample is uncertain. The CDR3 runs from the conserved cysteine through the conserved F or W. D genes are given only for firm matches. Size is omitted from some rows. Given values are once, few, many or a class for expanded clones.

d_call | clone_size | j_call | v_call | cdr3_nt | cdr3_aa
TRBD1 | - | TRBJ2-5 | TRBV6-5 | TGTGCCAGCAGGCACAGGGGGCGAGGAGAGACCCAGTACTTC | CASRHRGRGETQYF
TRBD1 | - | TRBJ1-2 | TRBV24-1 | TGTGCCACCAGTGTCGGGGGACAGCATGGCTACACCTTC | CATSVGGQHGYTF
- | once | TRBJ2-7 | TRBV2 | TGTGCCAGCAGTGGCGTCGCCCGATCCTACGAGCAGTACTTC | CASSGVARSYEQYF
TRBD2 | few | TRBJ2-3 | TRBV5-1 | TGCGCCAGCAGCCCCACGGGGAGGGGCACAGATACGCAGTATTTT | CASSPTGRGTDTQYF
- | - | TRBJ2-6 | TRBV9 | TGTGCCAGCAGCGAGAGGAGGGGAGCTGGGGCCAACGTCCTGACTTTC | CASSERRGAGANVLTF
- | - | TRBJ1-1 | TRBV9 | TGTGCCAGCAGCTACCGACAGGACACTGAAGCTTTCTTT | CASSYRQDTEAFF
- | - | TRBJ2-1 | TRBV7-2 | TGTGCCAGCAGCTTAGGCGTTGGGGCGATGGGTAGTCTGTTCTTC | CASSLGVGAMGSLFF
- | - | TRBJ1-1 | TRBV19 | TGTGCCAGTAGTATAGGACAGGTCAAGGGGACTGAAGCTTTCTTT | CASSIGQVKGTEAFF
TRBD1 | - | TRBJ1-5 | TRBV15 | TGTGCCACCAGCAGAGAGGGACAGGGATACGGCAATCAGCCCCAGCATTTT | CATSREGQGYGNQPQHF
TRBD1 | - | TRBJ2-1 | TRBV5-4 | TGTGCCAGCAGTTATCAAACCGGGACAGTTATTGGTGAGCAGTTCTTC | CASSYQTGTVIGEQFF
- | - | TRBJ1-3 | TRBV9 | TGTGCCAGCAGCACCACACCCCTCTCGGGAAACACCATATATTTT | CASSTTPLSGNTIYF
TRBD1 | - | TRBJ2-3 | TRBV10-3 | TGTGCCATCAGTGAGAGGGACAGCTTCACAGATACGCAGTATTTT | CAISERDSFTDTQYF
- | - | TRBJ1-5 | TRBV7-6 | TGTGCCAGCAGCTTAGATGGGAGGAATCAGCCCCAGCATTTT | CASSLDGRNQPQHF
- | - | TRBJ2-2 | TRBV9 | TGTGCCAGCAGCGTATTTTCAGGGGTGACCGGGGAGCTGTTTTTT | CASSVFSGVTGELFF
- | - | TRBJ1-1 | TRBV18 | TGTGCCAGCTCACCGCGGATTGGACAGCCGAACACTGAAGCTTTCTTT | CASSPRIGQPNTEAFF
TRBD1 | - | TRBJ1-2 | TRBV9 | TGTGCCAGCAGCGTAGGGACAGGGTTTGGCTACACCTTC | CASSVGTGFGYTF
TRBD1 | few | TRBJ1-1 | TRBV2 | TGTGCCAGCAGTGGGGACAGGGTGGGCGGTGAAGCTTTCTTT | CASSGDRVGGEAFF
TRBD1 | - | TRBJ2-5 | TRBV27 | TGTGCCAGCAGGCCAGGGCGGGGGACAGGGAGAGAGACCCAGTACTTC | CASRPGRGTGRETQYF
- | - | TRBJ1-6 | TRBV2 | TGTGCCAGTGCAAGAGCATTGACAGCCCGCAGCTCCTATAATTCACCCCTCCACTTT | CASARALTARSSYNSPLHF
- | few | TRBJ1-2 | TRBV30 | TGTGCCTGGACCCTCCAAGAGGGTTGGCGAGGCTACACCTTC | CAWTLQEGWRGYTF
- | - | TRBJ1-6 | TRBV7-8 | TGTGCCAGCAGCTTAAGTGGAGGGACCACGCAGAATTCACCCCTCCACTTT | CASSLSGGTTQNSPLHF
- | - | TRBJ2-2 | TRBV14 | TGTGCCAGCAGCCAATTAAGCGGACGAGAGACCGGGGAGCTGTTTTTT | CASSQLSGRETGELFF
TRBD2 | - | TRBJ2-3 | TRBV11-2 | TGTGCCAGCAGCTTAGGGACTAGCGGGCCCTTCACAGATACGCAGTATTTT | CASSLGTSGPFTDTQYF
TRBD1 | - | TRBJ2-7 | TRBV5-1 | TGCGCCAGCAGCTTGGGTAGTACAGGGGGCTACGAGCAGTACTTC | CASSLGSTGGYEQYF
- | - | TRBJ2-3 | TRBV30 | TGTGCCTGGAGTGCGACCCCGGACTGGCTCACAGATACGCAGTATTTT | CAWSATPDWLTDTQYF
TRBD1 | - | TRBJ2-3 | TRBV6-5 | TGTGCCAGCAGAAGATGGACAGGGCGGGATACGCAGTATTTT | CASRRWTGRDTQYF
TRBD1 | - | TRBJ1-1 | TRBV4-1 | TGCGCCAGCAGCCAAGATCCCAACAGGGGGGCGTTTGAAGCTTTCTTT | CASSQDPNRGAFEAFF
- | - | TRBJ2-1 | TRBV9 | TGTGCCAGCAGCGTAGGAGGAGCGCTACCTGTCGTTGGCAATGAGCAGTTCTTC | CASSVGGALPVVGNEQFF
- | - | TRBJ2-5 | TRBV6-2/TRBV6-3 | TGTGCCAGCAGTTACACAGGCAAAGAGACCCAGTACTTC | CASSYTGKETQYF
TRBD1 | few | TRBJ1-4 | TRBV7-2 | TGTGCCAGCAGCTTAGTAGGACAGGGAACTAATGAAAAACTGTTTTTT | CASSLVGQGTNEKLFF
- | - | TRBJ1-5 | TRBV12-3/TRBV12-4 | TGTGCCAGCAGTTTTATCCAGAATCAGCCCCAGCATTTT | CASSFIQNQPQHF
TRBD1 | - | TRBJ1-1 | TRBV7-9 | TGTGCCAGCAGCCCCCGGGGACAGGGCAAAGGTGAAGCTTTCTTT | CASSPRGQGKGEAFF
TRBD1 | - | TRBJ2-3 | TRBV6-2/TRBV6-3 | TGTGCCAGCAGCCGTCCCCAGGGGGCGATGTCGGGAGATACGCAGTATTTT | CASSRPQGAMSGDTQYF
TRBD1 | - | TRBJ1-1 | TRBV5-5 | TGTGCCAGCAGCCCTGGGACAGGGCGCCGAAACACTGAAGCTTTCTTT | CASSPGTGRRNTEAFF
- | - | TRBJ1-1 | TRBV4-1 | TGCGCCAGCAGCCAAGATCTTTGGGGGGGTACTGAAGCTTTCTTT | CASSQDLWGGTEAFF
- | - | TRBJ1-5 | TRBV6-6 | TGTGCCAGCAATCTTAGGCCCCAGCATTTT | CASNLRPQHF
TRBD2 | - | TRBJ2-5 | TRBV7-7 | TGTGCTAGCAGCCCGGGAGGGCGGGGCCAAGAGACCCAGTACTTC | CASSPGGRGQETQYF
TRBD1 | - | TRBJ1-5 | TRBV18 | TGTGCCAGCTCACCTGGACAGGGGACGGGGCAGCCCCAGCATTTT | CASSPGQGTGQPQHF
TRBD1 | - | TRBJ2-1 | TRBV3-1/TRBV3-2 | TGTGCCAGCAGCGGGAGGGACAGGGGATACAATGAGCAGTTCTTC | CASSGRDRGYNEQFF
- | - | TRBJ2-3 | TRBV7-2 | TGTGCCAGCAGCCGCGGTATAGTTCACACAGATACGCAGTATTTT | CASSRGIVHTDTQYF
- | - | TRBJ2-6 | TRBV14 | TGTGCCAGCAGCCAAGGTGGACAGCTTATTAGCTCTGGGGCCAACGTCCTGACTTTC | CASSQGGQLISSGANVLTF
TRBD2 | - | TRBJ2-2 | TRBV9 | TGTGCCAGCAGCGTAGGACTAGCGGGACTCGGGGAGCTGTTTTTT | CASSVGLAGLGELFF
- | few | TRBJ2-2 | TRBV4-1 | TGCGCCAGCAGCCAAGGGCAGACTCTCACCGGGGAGCTGTTTTTT | CASSQGQTLTGELFF
- | - | TRBJ2-2 | TRBV11-3 | TGTGCCAGCAGCTTAGATCGGGGTTACACCGGGGAGCTGTTTTTT | CASSLDRGYTGELFF
TRBD1 | few | TRBJ2-6 | TRBV24-1 | TGTGCCACCAGTGATTTGGACAGGGACGGGACTGGGGCCAACGTCCTGACTTTC | CATSDLDRDGTGANVLTF
- | few | TRBJ1-2 | TRBV5-1 | TGCGCCAGCAGCTCTGTCGACACGAAGTCTAACTATGGCTACACCTTC | CASSSVDTKSNYGYTF
- | - | TRBJ1-1 | TRBV7-2 | TGTGCCAGCAGCCCCGATCGGGGAGGGGGGAACACTGAAGCTTTCTTT | CASSPDRGGGNTEAFF
- | few | TRBJ1-4 | TRBV9 | TGTGCCAGCAGCGTTACAGGGAGAGGAGAAAAACTGTTTTTT | CASSVTGRGEKLFF
- | - | TRBJ1-4 | TRBV19 | TGTGCCAGTAGTGAGGAAAAACTGTTTTTT | CASSEEKLFF
TRBD1 | - | TRBJ1-4 | TRBV5-1 | TGCGCCAGCAGCGTAGGACAGGGGGCAAGAGAAAAACTGTTTTTT | CASSVGQGAREKLFF
TRBD1 | once | TRBJ1-1 | TRBV3-1/TRBV3-2 | TGTGCCAGCAGCCAGCTCCTACAGGGGGCATTAACTGAAGCTTTCTTT | CASSQLLQGALTEAFF
TRBD1 | once | TRBJ1-2 | TRBV19 | TGTGCCAGTAGCCGGGGACAGGGAACTAACTATGGCTACACCTTC | CASSRGQGTNYGYTF
- | - | TRBJ2-2 | TRBV5-4 | TGTGCCAGCAGCCAGAAAGAGGGCGGGGAGCTGTTTTTT | CASSQKEGGELFF
TRBD1 | few | TRBJ1-3 | TRBV9 | TGTGCCAGCAGCCTCCGAGGGGACAGTCTCTCTGGAAACACCATATATTTT | CASSLRGDSLSGNTIYF
TRBD1 | - | TRBJ1-4 | TRBV7-6 | TGTGCCAGCTCCCCTACAGGGGGAGGAGAAAAACTGTTTTTT | CASSPTGGGEKLFF
TRBD1 | - | TRBJ2-2 | TRBV7-7 | TGTGCTAGCAGCCCACAAATTGACAGGGCCACCGGGGAGCTGTTTTTT | CASSPQIDRATGELFF
- | once | TRBJ1-5 | TRBV29-1 | TGCAGCGCCCTGCTCGGGGAAGTGAATCAGCCCCAGCATTTT | CSALLGEVNQPQHF
- | - | TRBJ1-2 | TRBV5-1 | TGCGCCAGCAGCTTGTGGCAGTCGAACTATGGCTACACCTTC | CASSLWQSNYGYTF
TRBD2 | - | TRBJ2-1 | TRBV7-2 | TGTGCCAGCAGCTTAGGACTAGCGGGAGGGCCGGCCAATGAGCAGTTCTTC | CASSLGLAGGPANEQFF
- | once | TRBJ2-3 | TRBV7-3 | TGTGCCAGCAGCTTAAGAGCAGGGGAAGATACGCAGTATTTT | CASSLRAGEDTQYF